The 30 T cell receptor beta chains below all came from one sample that was sequenced in a study of Ad26.COV2.S vaccination and SARS-CoV-2 variants. Treatment here: some 20 received Ad26.COV2.S at low or high dose, single or two shots; roughly five received placebo; per-sample allocation not given. Sampling was done on day 63 after the first vaccine or placebo injection. Libraries were prepared by immunoSEQ multiplex PCR; TCRdb keeps only in-frame clonotypes and omits some of them. The repertoire holds roughly 240,000 clones, with around nine tenths as singletons. Specimen: peripheral blood, collected in a trial of Ad26.COV2.S vaccine versus placebo. All receptors derive from a person between 18 and 59 years old who received the Ad26.COV2.S COVID-19 vaccine or a placebo.

The chain combines TRBV19 with TRBJ2-3, with a weak D call TRBD1 (6 bases). The CDR3 length is 14 residues. Germline CDR1 LNHDA, CDR2 SQIVND (reference sequence). The V end lost 5 bases, the J end lost 4 bases, and 13 bases lay between the germline ends. The CDR3, as DNA: TGTGCCAGTAGTCCCAGTGGGGGCGCAGATACGCAGTATTTT. Its protein product is CASSPSGGADTQYF.

This clone has just a few counts. The J gene is TRBJ2-7, the V gene TRBV9; D is unresolved. V lost 0 bases and J lost 6, with 7 bases in between. This CDR3 has 12 amino acids. Germline CDR1 is SGDLS and CDR2 is YYNGEE. The CDR3 sequence: CASSVGAGEQYF. The CDR3 coding sequence is TGTGCCAGCAGCGTAGGTGCCGGCGAGCAGTACTTC.

This clone was counted a single time. The J gene is TRBJ1-4, the V gene TRBV30; maybe TRBD1 (5 bases). This CDR3 contains 15 residues. CDR1 and CDR2 (germline): GTSNPN, SVGIG (reference sequence). V shed 4 bases and J shed 1 base, with 13 bases lying between them. In DNA, the CDR3 is TGTGCCTGGACCCTTACCGGGGGAACTAATGAAAAACTGTTTTTT. Its translation is CAWTLTGGTNEKLFF.

The chain links TRBV28 to TRBJ2-1, with D unclear. The germline V gene has CDR1 MDHEN and CDR2 SYDVKM. V was shortened by 8 bases and J by 0 bases, with 2 bases between the two germline ends. This CDR3 region has 11 residues. The CDR3 reads CASVSYNEQFF. CDR3 nucleotides: TGTGCCAGCGTCTCCTACAATGAGCAGTTCTTC.

The CDR3 DNA follows: TGCGCCAGCAGCTTTGGGACAGGAGTGTACGAGCAGTACTTC. Protein product: CASSFGTGVYEQYF. The rearrangement uses TRBV5-1 and TRBJ2-7; 8 nucleotides align to TRBD1. The CDR3 has 14 residues. Looked up from germline, CDR1 is SGHRS and CDR2 is YFSETQ. V lost 2 bases, J lost 4 bases, and 5 bases stayed unmatched.

This clone was seen only once. This sequence joins TRBV30 and TRBJ1-6; 7 bases are shared with TRBD1. The CDR3 is made up of 16 amino acids. The ends lost 6 bases at V and 7 bases at J; junction bases unmatched: 15. In germline, CDR1 is GTSNPN, CDR2 SVGIG (reference sequence). CDR3 in amino acids: CACPDGGGAANSPLHF. Here the CDR3 DNA reads TGTGCCTGCCCCGATGGAGGGGGCGCAGCGAATTCACCCCTCCACTTT.

J is TRBJ2-1 and V is TRBV9; D is possibly TRBD2 (6 bases). V was clipped by 0 bases and J by 5 bases, with 15 bases between them. The CDR3 has 16 amino acids. CDR1 is SGDLS, CDR2 YYNGEE, per germline. CDR3 sequence reads: CASSVDGGWVDNEQFF. The CDR3 nucleotides are TGTGCCAGCAGCGTAGATGGGGGGTGGGTCGACAATGAGCAGTTCTTC.

The chain couples TRBV19 to TRBJ1-5, with a possible D match to TRBD1 (6 bases). V gave up 11 bases and J gave up 2 bases, with 22 bases separating them. This CDR3 contains 16 residues. The V gene's germline CDR1 is LNHDA and CDR2 SQIVND (reference sequence). The CDR3, as DNA: TGTGCCTCCGCTAAACAGGGCCCTATGGGCAATCAGCCCCAGCATTTT. Its protein is CASAKQGPMGNQPQHF.

The rearrangement uses TRBV11-3 and TRBJ2-7; D is unresolved. CDR3 length: 13 amino acids. Trimming took off 1 base at V and 5 bases at J, with 9 bases between the two ends. Germline CDR1 SGHNT, CDR2 YENEEA. The CDR3 is CASSLARHDEQYF. In DNA, the CDR3 is TGTGCCAGCAGCTTAGCCAGACACGACGAGCAGTACTTC.

The chain employs TRBV7-9 and TRBJ2-5, with no clear D. CDR1 and CDR2 from the germline V gene are SEHNR and FQNEAQ (reference sequence). The V gene lost 5 bases and the J gene lost 0 bases, with 4 bases spanning the gap. The CDR3 covers 12 residues. The CDR3 DNA reads as TGTGCCAGCAGCGAGTACCAAGAGACCCAGTACTTC. Translated, it gives CASSEYQETQYF.

This rearrangement joins TRBV3-1 (or the pseudogene TRBV3-2) to TRBJ1-1, with D hard to call. Trimming removed 4 bases from V and 0 bases from J, with 9 bases in between. The CDR3 covers 14 residues. The germline V gene has CDR1 LGHDT and CDR2 YNNKEL (reference sequence). CDR3 sequence: CASSPWSMNTEAFF. CDR3 sequence (DNA): TGTGCCAGCAGCCCATGGTCTATGAACACTGAAGCTTTCTTT.

As concerns this clone: The same CDR3 is also encoded by other DNA sequences in this sample. The V call is TRBV3-1 (or the pseudogene TRBV3-2), the J call TRBJ2-7, with D unresolved. From germline, CDR1 is LGHDT and CDR2 YNNKEL (reference sequence). Trimming pared 1 base from V and 3 bases from J, leaving 4 bases between. The CDR3 consists of 12 residues. As DNA, the CDR3 is TGTGCCAGCAGCCAAGGCGGCTACGAGCAGTACTTC. It encodes CASSQGGYEQYF.

The chain recombines TRBV7-6 with TRBJ2-5; 10 bases line up with TRBD2. V gave up 2 bases and J gave up 4 bases; unmatched junction bases: 4. CDR3 length: 15 residues. CDR1 SGHVS and CDR2 FNYEAQ come from the germline V gene. In nucleotides, the CDR3 is TGTGCCAGCAGCTTACCTAGCGGGAGTGGAGAGACCCAGTACTTC. Its translation is CASSLPSGSGETQYF.

The rearrangement uses TRBV11-3 and TRBJ2-1, with 7 bases lining up with TRBD2. Trimming cost V 0 bases and J 4 bases; bases outside gene matches: 15. There are 19 residues in the CDR3. Germline values: CDR1 SGHNT, CDR2 YENEEA. CDR3 residues: CASSLDLRRLAALYNEQFF. The CDR3 region has the DNA TGTGCCAGCAGCTTAGATCTCAGGCGGCTAGCGGCCCTGTACAATGAGCAGTTCTTC.

This clone showed up just once. V is TRBV6-1 and J is TRBJ1-5; weak D call: TRBD1 (5 bases). The germline gives CDR1 MNHNS, CDR2 SASEGT. The CDR3 has 16 residues. V dropped 2 bases and J dropped 3 bases, with 14 bases sitting between them. CDR3 coding DNA: TGTGCCAGCAGTGAAATAGGAGGGGAGAACAATCAGCCCCAGCATTTT. Translated, it gives CASSEIGGENNQPQHF.

The rearrangement uses TRBV7-9 and TRBJ2-1, with D uncertain. Trimming removed 2 bases at V and 2 bases at J, with 13 bases between. The CDR3 length is 16 residues. CDR1 and CDR2 from the germline V gene are SEHNR and FQNEAQ (reference sequence). CDR3 protein: CASSLRHALPYNEQFF. CDR3 bases: TGTGCCAGCAGCTTACGTCACGCCCTGCCCTACAATGAGCAGTTCTTC.

V and J are TRBV4-1 and TRBJ1-4; D perhaps matches TRBD1 (5 bases). This CDR3 is built from 15 residues. Trimming shortened V by 4 bases and J by 8 bases, and 17 bases separated the two germline ends. Per the germline V gene, CDR1 is MGHRA and CDR2 is YSYEKL. Here the CDR3 reads CASSRTITEREKLFF. In DNA form, the CDR3 reads TGCGCCAGCAGCCGGACAATTACAGAAAGGGAAAAACTGTTTTTT.

V is TRBV6-5 and J is TRBJ1-1, with unresolved D. Germline CDR1 and CDR2: MNHEY and SVGAGI. Trimming removed 5 bases at V and 5 bases at J, with 15 bases between. The CDR3 length is 14 residues. CDR3 sequence reads: CASSPLGGETEAFF. For the CDR3, the DNA is TGTGCCAGCAGTCCCCTGGGTGGGGAGACTGAAGCTTTCTTT.

The rearrangement links TRBV4-3 to TRBJ2-1; TRBD2 matches 12 bases. Germline V lookup: CDR1 LGHNA, CDR2 YSLEER. There are 18 residues in the CDR3. V shed 1 base, J shed 2 bases, and the junction held 6 bases outside the gene matches. The CDR3 reads CASSQATSGGTTYNEQFF. The CDR3 DNA sequence: TGCGCCAGCAGCCAAGCTACTAGCGGGGGGACCACCTACAATGAGCAGTTCTTC.

The rearrangement uses TRBV3-1 (or the pseudogene TRBV3-2) and TRBJ2-7; D uncertain. Germline V gene sequence: CDR1 LGHDT, CDR2 YNNKEL (reference sequence). The CDR3 totals 12 residues. Between the trimmed V and J ends, which lost 8 bases and 2 bases, there was a span of 10 bases. The CDR3 region has the DNA TGTGCCAGCGGCCCTAATACCTACGAGCAGTACTTC. Translation: CASGPNTYEQYF.

This rearrangement joins TRBV28 to TRBJ1-5; D might be TRBD1 (6 bases). Trimming removed 3 bases at V and 2 bases at J, with 14 bases between. Germline CDR1 reads MDHEN; CDR2 reads SYDVKM. The CDR3 contains 16 residues. CDR3 coding DNA: TGTGCCAGCAGTTTGAGGGGGGGTTTGGGCAATCAGCCCCAGCATTTT. Encoded protein: CASSLRGGLGNQPQHF. Full variable domain (missing parts from reference TRBV28 and TRBJ1-5): DVKVTQSSRYLVKRTGEKVFLECVQDMDHENMFWYRQDPGLGLRLIYFSYDVKMKEKGDIPEGYSVSREKKERFSLILESASTNQTSMYLCASSLRGGLGNQPQHFGDGTRLSIL.

The gene calls are TRBV27 and TRBJ2-2; perhaps D is TRBD1 or TRBD2 (6 bases each). Germline-derived CDR1 and CDR2 are MNHEY and SMNVEV (reference sequence). The V end was cut by 5 bases, the J end by 5 bases, with 21 bases between. The CDR3 consists of 17 residues. CDR3 sequence: CASSPHVMGGATGELFF. The CDR3 DNA is TGTGCCAGCAGTCCCCATGTGATGGGGGGCGCGACCGGGGAGCTGTTTTTT.

The genes are TRBV10-3 and TRBJ2-7; tentative D call: TRBD1 (6 bases). Deletions cut 10 bases from V and 1 base from J, with 20 bases between. The germline V gene encodes CDR1 ENHRY and CDR2 SYGVKD. There are 15 residues in the CDR3. CDR3 in amino acids: CATRRPAGDSYEQYF. The CDR3 DNA sequence: TGTGCCACCCGTCGCCCGGCAGGGGATTCCTACGAGCAGTACTTC.

V gene TRBV5-1 combines with J gene TRBJ2-5; 7 positions match TRBD2. The CDR3 runs 15 residues. V trimming: 0 bases; J trimming: 5 bases; junction bases outside the gene matches: 7. The germline gives CDR1 SGHRS, CDR2 YFSETQ. The DNA of the CDR3 is TGCGCCAGCAGCTTGGGGTCGGGAGGACCGGAGACCCAGTACTTC. Translating it yields CASSLGSGGPETQYF.

This chain connects TRBV11-2 to TRBJ1-5; 7 bases line up with TRBD1. The V and J ends lost 8 bases and 4 bases, in that order; junction bases with no gene match: 8. The CDR3 runs to 14 residues. In germline, CDR1 is SGHAT, CDR2 FQNNGV. The CDR3 sequence is CASSYRGRNQPQHF. For the CDR3, the DNA is TGTGCCAGCTCCTACAGGGGTAGGAATCAGCCCCAGCATTTT. Using reference TRBV11-2 and TRBJ1-5 for the parts outside the CDR3, the full variable domain is EAGVAQSPRYKIIEKRQSVAFWCNPISGHATLYWYQQILGQGPKLLIQFQNNGVVDDSQLPKDRFSAERLKGVDSTLKIQPAKLEDSAVYLCASSYRGRNQPQHFGDGTRLSIL.

The CDR3 protein is CASSVGQGLVTQYF. The DNA for the CDR3 is TGTGCCAGCAGTGTAGGACAGGGGTTGGTGACCCAGTACTTC. The V and J genes are TRBV28 and TRBJ2-5; the match to TRBD1 covers 9 bases. Germline lookup yields CDR1 MDHEN and CDR2 SYDVKM. The CDR3 totals 14 residues. V gave up 5 bases and J gave up 7 bases; unmatched junction bases: 8.

This chain joins TRBV27 and TRBJ2-2, with D perhaps matching TRBD2 (5 bases). Deletions cut 8 bases from V and 6 bases from J, with 16 bases between. CDR1 and CDR2 (germline): MNHEY, SMNVEV (reference sequence). The CDR3 runs to 14 residues. CDR3 sequence: CASSRGYGSGELFF. The DNA of the CDR3 is TGTGCCAGCTCTCGAGGGTATGGGTCCGGGGAGCTGTTTTTT.

The chain is built from TRBV15 and TRBJ2-7; D remains ambiguous. V gave up 0 bases and J gave up 2 bases, with 11 bases separating them. In germline, CDR1 is LNHNV, CDR2 YYDKDF (reference sequence). The CDR3 consists of 15 residues. The CDR3 DNA is TGTGCCACCAGCAGAGAAAACAGCCCAACCTACGAGCAGTACTTC. This sequence encodes CATSRENSPTYEQYF.

The CDR3 nucleotides are TGTGCCAGTAGTAATACAGGGGACAATCAGCCCCAGCATTTT. This gives the protein CASSNTGDNQPQHF. The chain couples TRBV19 to TRBJ1-5; 7 nucleotides align to TRBD1. The CDR3 contains 14 residues. V trimming: 4 bases; J trimming: 3 bases; junction bases outside the gene matches: 3. Germline assignment: CDR1 LNHDA and CDR2 SQIVND (reference sequence).

The rearrangement uses TRBV7-2 and TRBJ2-1; 9 bases fit TRBD1. The CDR3 has 16 residues. V lost 1 base, J lost 2 bases, and 3 bases stayed unmatched. CDR1 and CDR2 from the germline V gene are SGHTA and FQGNSA. The CDR3 region is CASSLDGTGTYNEQFF. CDR3 nucleotide sequence: TGTGCCAGCAGCTTAGATGGGACAGGGACCTACAATGAGCAGTTCTTC.